A selection of T cell receptor beta chains follows, all from one sample in a study of CD4 and CD8 cells across lung adenocarcinoma regions. TCRdb analysed the PCR reads with MiXCR anew, one entry per CDR3 protein. This sample has 9,500 to 15,000 distinct CDR3 sequences, with less than 55% found just once. The sequenced sample was CD8+ T cells from the margin of a lung tumor. These receptors originate from a male donor with lung adenocarcinoma. The CD4 and CD8 labels of this study may be unreliable. Both conserved end residues are part of each CDR3. A D gene is named only where the DNA matches it firmly. Size is stated for part of the rows, as once, few or many counts, or as a class when the clone is expanded.

cdr3_nt,cdr3_aa,v_call,clone_size,j_call,d_call
TGTGCCAGCAGTGAACGCGGGACGGGCGGGAGGGCCACAGATACGCAGTACTTT,CASSERGTGGRATDTQYF,TRBV6-1,.,TRBJ2-3,TRBD2
TGTGCCAGCAGCTCAGGACTAGCGGGAGTCTACGAGCAGTACTTC,CASSSGLAGVYEQYF,TRBV7-2,.,TRBJ2-7,TRBD2
TGTGCCAGCAGTCTCGGCGGGAGAGATGAGCAGTTCTTC,CASSLGGRDEQFF,TRBV12-3/TRBV12-4,many,TRBJ2-1,TRBD2
TGTGCCAGCAGTGCTAGGGGGCCAGAGACCCAGTATTTC,CASSARGPETQYF,TRBV27,.,TRBJ2-5,TRBD1
TGCAGTGCTAGAGTTGCCGGGACCGTTAACAATGAGCAGTTCTTC,CSARVAGTVNNEQFF,TRBV20-1,.,TRBJ2-1,.
TGTGCCAGCGGGGGACGAGGGGGGCGAGGCACAGATACGCAGTATTTT,CASGGRGGRGTDTQYF,TRBV27,.,TRBJ2-3,.
TGTGCCAGCAGTTTAATGGCGAGGGGAGATACGCAGTATTTT,CASSLMARGDTQYF,TRBV27,.,TRBJ2-3,.
TGTGCTAGCAGCTTTGACAGGGGTAGCGAGACCCAGTACTTC,CASSFDRGSETQYF,TRBV7-7,many,TRBJ2-5,TRBD1
TGTCCCGGCGTTTTCCTTTTGACTCCCGGACAGGGGGTATACAATGAGCAGTTCTTC,CPGVFLLTPGQGVYNEQFF,TRBV12-3/TRBV12-4,.,TRBJ2-1,TRBD1
TGTGCCACGGGGGGGTGTGCCAGGGATACTCAGTATTTC,CATGGCARDTQYF,TRBV27,.,TRBJ2-3,TRBD2
TGTGCCAGCAGCTTAGCGCTTAGTACGCAGTATTTT,CASSLALSTQYF,TRBV7-9,.,TRBJ2-3,.
TGTGCCAGCAGTGAATTGGCAGGGGGCAATTCACCCCTCCACTTT,CASSELAGGNSPLHF,TRBV6-1,medium-sized,TRBJ1-6,TRBD1
TGTGCCAGCAGTGAAAGCACCCGCCCCTACTTC,CASSESTRPYF,TRBV6-1,.,TRBJ2-4,.
TGTGCCAGCAGCTTAAGTTCGGGAGTCGAGACCCAGTACTTC,CASSLSSGVETQYF,TRBV7-2,few,TRBJ2-5,.
TGTGCCAGCAGCCTAGAGGGGCTAGCGGTAAACACCGGGGCGCTGTATTTT,CASSLEGLAVNTGALYF,TRBV7-2,.,TRBJ2-2,TRBD2
TGTGCCAGCAGCCGTAGTATAGCCGGGGAGCTGTTTTTT,CASSRSIAGELFF,TRBV9,few,TRBJ2-2,.
TGTGCCAGCAGTGACCTGGCGGGGGGCGCCAATGCGCAGTATTTC,CASSDLAGGANAQYF,TRBV6-1,once,TRBJ2-1,TRBD2
TGTGCCACCAGCAGAGAGGGGACAGGGGGCAGGAGAACTGAAGCTTTCTTT,CATSREGTGGRRTEAFF,TRBV15,few,TRBJ1-1,TRBD1
TGTGCCAGCAGGGGGCGCGGGGGCCGTGACCAAGAGACCCAGTATTTC,CASRGRGGRDQETQYF,TRBV27,once,TRBJ2-3,.
TGTGCCAGCGTCTGGACAGGACGAGAGACCCAGTACTTC,CASVWTGRETQYF,TRBV6-1,once,TRBJ2-5,TRBD1
TGCAGTGCTAGGGGGGATTACAATGAGCAGTTCTTC,CSARGDYNEQFF,TRBV20-1,.,TRBJ2-1,.
TGTGCCAGCAGGCTACAGGGGGCGGGAGAGACCCAGTACTTC,CASRLQGAGETQYF,TRBV12-3/TRBV12-4,.,TRBJ2-5,TRBD1
TGTGCCAGCAGTGAAGATGGGACAGGGACCTACAATGAGCAGTTCTTC,CASSEDGTGTYNEQFF,TRBV6-1,.,TRBJ2-1,TRBD1
TGTGCCAGCAGGAGGACTAGCGGAAACACAAACACGCAGTATTTT,CASRRTSGNTNTQYF,TRBV6-1,once,TRBJ2-3,TRBD2
TGTGCTAGCAGCTTAGACAGGGGCGATGAGCAGTTTTTT,CASSLDRGDEQFF,TRBV7-7,.,TRBJ2-2,TRBD1
TGTGCCAGCAGTGAAGAGGGTAGCGGGAGTATCGTGACCCAGTACTTC,CASSEEGSGSIVTQYF,TRBV6-1,.,TRBJ2-5,TRBD2
TGTGCCAGCCGTTCGTCCTTCACTAGCCAAGATACGCAGTACTTT,CASRSSFTSQDTQYF,TRBV6-5,few,TRBJ2-3,.
TGTGCCTGCGGGGGGGGGGCGGCTGGGGACCCAGATACGCAGTACTTC,CACGGGAAGDPDTQYF,TRBV27,.,TRBJ2-7,TRBD2